Only one count was recorded for the clone carrying this T cell receptor beta chain. TCRdb keeps only in-frame clones here, not all; method: immunoSEQ multiplex PCR. The sample includes 3,500 to 5,000 clones, roughly 77% seen only once; the top ten take 30% to 35%. This entry belongs to a study of somatic mutations in cytotoxic T cells in rheumatoid arthritis. Deletions cut 7 bases from V and 1 base from J, with 5 bases between. The CDR3 totals 13 residues. Germline loops: CDR1 SNHLY, CDR2 FYNNEI. The source material was CD8+ T cells sorted from blood. The clonotype originates from a woman aged 55-70 years with rheumatoid arthritis. The J gene is TRBJ1-6, the V gene TRBV2, with D perhaps TRBD1 (5 bases). CDR3 residues: CASKGSYNSPLHF. The DNA for the CDR3 is TGTGCCAGCAAGGGGTCCTATAATTCACCCCTCCACTTT.